These T cell receptor beta chains were read from a single sample in a study of cytomegalovirus exposure and HLA in healthy donors. The protocol was immunoSEQ multiplex PCR, while the TCRdb copy is restricted to in-frame clones and leaves out a portion. In the table there are around 170,000 clones, more than 60% of which are singletons. The sequencing sample was made of PBMCs. These receptors were obtained from a woman between 40 and 55 years old in good health and CMV-seropositive. Both conserved end residues are part of each CDR3. Fields, in order: V gene, D gene, J gene, clone size, CDR3 protein, CDR3 DNA. A D gene is named only where the DNA matches it firmly. Clone size is given for some rows only: seen once, a few or many times, or a class if the clone is expanded.

TRBV30	TRBD1	TRBJ2-7	once	CAWSGGQGIYEQYF	TGTGCCTGGAGTGGGGGACAGGGGATTTACGAGCAGTACTTC
TRBV19	TRBD1	TRBJ1-1	once	CASSISRGITEAFF	TGTGCCAGTAGTATCAGCAGGGGGATAACTGAAGCTTTCTTT
TRBV4-1	.	TRBJ2-7	.	CASSQEFQALSSYEQYF	TGCGCCAGCAGCCAAGAGTTTCAGGCCCTTTCCTCCTACGAGCAGTACTTC
TRBV4-1	.	TRBJ2-2	.	CASSQTRGGTGELFF	TGCGCCAGCAGCCAAACTAGGGGGGGCACCGGGGAGCTGTTTTTT
TRBV9	TRBD2	TRBJ2-3	.	CASSVEGVTSGTDTQYF	TGTGCCAGCAGCGTAGAAGGGGTGACTAGCGGCACAGATACGCAGTATTTT
TRBV7-9	.	TRBJ1-1	many	CASSSIRDTEAFF	TGTGCCAGCAGCTCAATCAGGGACACTGAAGCTTTCTTT
TRBV9	.	TRBJ1-3	once	CASSVGADSGNTIYF	TGTGCCAGCAGCGTAGGAGCCGACTCTGGAAACACCATATATTTT
TRBV9	.	TRBJ1-1	.	CASSVGPEGEAFF	TGTGCCAGCAGCGTAGGGCCGGAGGGAGAAGCTTTCTTT
TRBV5-6	TRBD2	TRBJ2-2	.	CASSLLQRGEDGELFF	TGTGCCAGCAGCTTGTTGCAGCGGGGGGAGGACGGGGAGCTGTTTTTT
TRBV27	.	TRBJ1-4	.	CASHPGGANSGGEKLFF	TGTGCCAGCCACCCGGGAGGGGCAAACTCGGGAGGCGAAAAACTGTTTTTT
TRBV15	.	TRBJ2-7	.	CATSSGLQYEQYF	TGTGCCACCAGCAGCGGACTGCAGTACGAGCAGTACTTC
TRBV10-3	.	TRBJ2-5	.	CAISAREQETQYF	TGTGCCATCAGTGCAAGGGAGCAAGAGACCCAGTACTTC
TRBV7-2	.	TRBJ1-1	.	CASSLEGHPWAEAFF	TGTGCCAGCAGCTTAGAGGGACACCCCTGGGCAGAAGCTTTCTTT
TRBV6-6	TRBD1	TRBJ1-1	.	CASSYSRDRAEAFF	TGTGCCAGCAGTTACTCTAGGGACAGGGCTGAGGCTTTCTTT
TRBV6-1	TRBD2	TRBJ2-1	.	CASSETGGAFNEQFF	TGTGCCAGCAGTGAAACGGGGGGGGCATTCAATGAGCAGTTCTTC
TRBV9	.	TRBJ2-3	.	CASSERDTQYF	TGTGCCAGCAGCGAGCGAGATACGCAGTATTTT
TRBV29-1	.	TRBJ1-1	.	CSVLDGLF	TGCAGCGTGCTAGATGGTCTCTTT
TRBV6-5	.	TRBJ2-7	.	CASSQGPLGEQYF	TGTGCCAGCAGTCAGGGGCCCCTCGGCGAGCAGTACTTC
TRBV25-1	TRBD2	TRBJ2-7	.	CASTIPGGTPSEYF	TGTGCCAGCACTATTCCGGGGGGTACCCCCTCGGAGTACTTC
TRBV10-2	TRBD1	TRBJ1-1	.	CASSWGTANTEAFF	TGCGCCAGCAGTTGGGGGACAGCGAACACTGAAGCTTTCTTT
TRBV30	.	TRBJ2-3	.	CAWRVSPGDTQYF	TGTGCCTGGAGGGTCTCCCCCGGGGATACGCAGTATTTT
TRBV15	.	TRBJ1-5	.	CATSLSSNQPQHF	TGTGCCACCAGCTTGTCAAGCAATCAGCCCCAGCATTTT
TRBV10-3	.	TRBJ1-1	.	CAISESSGYAFF	TGTGCCATCAGTGAATCTAGTGGGTACGCTTTCTTT
TRBV15	.	TRBJ2-7	.	CATSRDWVSGAGYEQYF	TGTGCCACCAGCAGAGATTGGGTGTCAGGGGCCGGCTACGAGCAGTACTTC
TRBV7-8	.	TRBJ1-3	few	CASSLARRQGGNTIYF	TGTGCCAGCAGCTTAGCGCGGCGGCAGGGAGGAAACACCATATATTTT
TRBV5-1	.	TRBJ2-2	.	CASSGMSSIRGTGELFF	TGCGCCAGCAGCGGGATGAGCTCAATAAGGGGGACCGGGGAGCTGTTTTTT
TRBV18	.	TRBJ2-3	.	CASSPPGFAAGPWDTDTQYF	TGTGCCAGCTCACCCCCGGGGTTTGCGGCTGGGCCGTGGGACACAGATACGCAGTATTTT
TRBV7-3	.	TRBJ1-1	.	CASSNYRDTEAFF	TGTGCCAGCTCTAACTACAGGGACACTGAAGCTTTCTTT
TRBV6-1	TRBD1	TRBJ1-4	.	CASSRDRGEKLFF	TGTGCCAGCAGTCGAGACAGGGGGGAAAAACTGTTTTTT
TRBV2	TRBD1	TRBJ2-7	.	CASNGQGSYEQYF	TGTGCCAGCAACGGACAGGGTTCCTACGAGCAGTACTTC
TRBV6-5	.	TRBJ1-6	.	CASRPTEFDSPLHF	TGTGCCAGCAGGCCGACAGAGTTTGATTCACCCCTCCACTTT
TRBV9	.	TRBJ1-6	.	CASSADTFSSYNSPLHF	TGTGCCAGCAGCGCCGACACCTTCAGCTCCTATAATTCACCCCTCCACTTT
TRBV30	TRBD2	TRBJ2-3	.	CAWSGRKRGGVSSTDTQYF	TGTGCCTGGAGTGGACGGAAGCGGGGGGGAGTTTCTAGCACAGATACGCAGTATTTT
TRBV5-4	.	TRBJ2-7	.	CASSLTAHEQYF	TGTGCCAGCAGCTTGACAGCCCACGAGCAGTACTTC
TRBV7-2	.	TRBJ2-5	.	CASSLVFGGLYF	TGTGCCAGCAGCTTAGTTTTTGGCGGGCTGTACTTC
TRBV15	TRBD2	TRBJ2-1	few	CATSRDDYGTSGARQFF	TGTGCCACCAGCAGAGATGATTATGGGACTAGCGGGGCGAGGCAGTTCTTC
TRBV30	.	TRBJ2-3	.	CAWSTTAGAQYF	TGTGCCTGGAGCACTACCGCGGGGGCCCAGTATTTT
TRBV5-1	TRBD1	TRBJ2-7	many	CASSYNDRGALYEQYF	TGCGCCAGCAGCTACAACGACAGGGGGGCCCTCTACGAGCAGTACTTC
TRBV6-6	TRBD1	TRBJ1-5	.	CASSYRDREEPQHF	TGTGCCAGCAGTTACCGGGACAGGGAGGAGCCCCAGCATTTT
TRBV27	TRBD1	TRBJ1-2	.	CASSRTGADDGYTF	TGTGCCAGCAGTCGTACAGGGGCCGATGATGGCTACACCTTC
TRBV7-8	.	TRBJ1-1	few	CASSWGGNTEAFF	TGTGCCAGCAGCTGGGGCGGGAACACTGAAGCTTTCTTT
TRBV19	TRBD1	TRBJ1-3	.	CASNVQGGNSGNTIYF	TGTGCCAGTAACGTACAGGGGGGGAACTCTGGAAACACCATATATTTT
TRBV9	.	TRBJ2-7	few	CASSFTTDFGEQYF	TGTGCCAGCAGTTTTACGACAGACTTTGGCGAGCAGTACTTC
TRBV30	.	TRBJ2-6	.	CAWSKEGSGANVLTF	TGTGCCTGGAGTAAGGAGGGGTCTGGGGCCAACGTCCTGACTTTC
TRBV6-6	TRBD1	TRBJ2-3	few	CASSSPDRGSTDTQYF	TGTGCCAGCAGTTCCCCTGACAGGGGAAGCACAGATACGCAGTATTTT
TRBV27	TRBD1	TRBJ1-4	.	CASSRLGTVVSGEKLFF	TGTGCCAGCAGTCGACTGGGGACAGTGGTCTCTGGTGAAAAACTGTTTTTT
TRBV7-9	TRBD1	TRBJ1-1	.	CASSLGTGGVMNTEAFF	TGTGCCAGCAGCTTAGGGACAGGGGGCGTCATGAACACTGAAGCTTTCTTT
TRBV30	.	TRBJ2-3	.	CAFQKRGGGDTQYF	TGTGCCTTCCAAAAAAGGGGGGGTGGAGATACGCAGTATTTT
TRBV2	TRBD2	TRBJ2-1	few	CASSLDFPGLAGEQDYNEQFF	TGTGCCAGCAGTTTAGACTTTCCGGGACTAGCGGGGGAGCAGGACTACAATGAGCAGTTCTTC
TRBV9	.	TRBJ2-2	.	CASSVTGNTGELFF	TGTGCCAGCAGCGTAACAGGGAACACCGGGGAGCTGTTTTTT
TRBV2	.	TRBJ2-7	.	CASSLNSYEQYF	TGTGCCAGCAGTCTCAACAGCTACGAGCAGTACTTC